The entry that follows covers one T cell receptor beta chain sequence. The antigen remains unidentified. The sample belongs to a study of response to subunit inactivated influenza vaccine. Notes on the study in general: Each seasonal influenza vaccination, the authors suggested, recruits few new T cells.

A single record per CDR3 protein comes from TCRdb applying MiXCR to the RT-PCR reads. Of a few hundred thousand distinct CDR3 sequences in the sample, around 9.9% were seen once. The V end was cut by 1 base, the J end by 2 bases, with 18 bases between. There are 17 residues in the CDR3. The germline CDR1 and CDR2 sequences are SGHVS and FNYEAQ. The material was PBMCs from blood, obtained roughly 6 weeks after vaccination. This TCR came from a man between 45 and 60 years old who received an inactivated influenza vaccine. J is TRBJ2-7 and V is TRBV7-6, with a tentative D call TRBD1 (5 bases). This CDR3 is CASSLVDSGNPTYEQYF. The CDR3, as DNA: TGTGCCAGCAGCTTAGTGGATTCAGGGAACCCCACCTACGAGCAGTACTTC.